This TCR beta chain was sequenced in a study of cytomegalovirus exposure and HLA in healthy donors. Whole-study results and caveats: A later analysis reportedly identified an Asian-associated ancestry cluster as carrying fewer N-insertions than the 666-donor mean.

In the case of this clone: Its antigen is not identified.

PCR primers comprised 60 Vbeta and 13 Jbeta primers. Sequencing was performed with immunoSEQ multiplex PCR; in TCRdb, only in-frame clones are kept and a portion is missing. Of around 130,000 clones listed, roughly two thirds are singletons. The CDR3 is made up of 15 amino acids. Germline V lookup: CDR1 ENHRY, CDR2 SYGVKD. V was shortened by 2 bases and J by 4 bases, with 12 bases between the two germline ends. The rearrangement links TRBV10-3 to TRBJ2-1; maybe TRBD1 (5 bases). The TCR sequence derives from a man aged 25 to 40 in good health and CMV-seropositive. Material for sequencing was PBMCs. In DNA form, the CDR3 reads TGTGCCATCAGTGAGGGCAGGGTCAAGTACAATGAGCAGTTCTTC. Protein: CAISEGRVKYNEQFF.